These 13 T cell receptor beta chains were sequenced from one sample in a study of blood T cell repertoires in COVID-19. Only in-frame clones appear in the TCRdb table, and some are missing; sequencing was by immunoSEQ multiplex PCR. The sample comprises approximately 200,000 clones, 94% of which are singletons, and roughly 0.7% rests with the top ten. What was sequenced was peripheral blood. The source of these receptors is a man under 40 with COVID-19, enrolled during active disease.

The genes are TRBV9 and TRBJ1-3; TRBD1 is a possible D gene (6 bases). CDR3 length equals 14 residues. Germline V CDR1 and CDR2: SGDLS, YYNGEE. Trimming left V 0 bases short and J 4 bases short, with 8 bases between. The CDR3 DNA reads TGTGCCAGCAGCGTAGCAGGGGCCGGAAACACCATATATTTT. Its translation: CASSVAGAGNTIYF.

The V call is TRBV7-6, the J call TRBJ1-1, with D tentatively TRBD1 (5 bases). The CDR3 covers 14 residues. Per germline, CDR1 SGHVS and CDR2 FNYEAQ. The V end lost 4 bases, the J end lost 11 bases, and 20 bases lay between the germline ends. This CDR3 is CASSYERYRGPAFF. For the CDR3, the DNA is TGTGCCAGCAGCTACGAACGGTATAGGGGTCCGGCTTTCTTT.

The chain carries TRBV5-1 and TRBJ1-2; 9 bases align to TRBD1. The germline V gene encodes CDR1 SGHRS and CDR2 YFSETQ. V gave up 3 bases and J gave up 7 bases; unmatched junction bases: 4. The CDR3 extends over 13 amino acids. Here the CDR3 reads CASSSDRGGGYTF. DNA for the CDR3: TGCGCCAGCAGCTCGGACAGGGGCGGTGGCTACACCTTC.

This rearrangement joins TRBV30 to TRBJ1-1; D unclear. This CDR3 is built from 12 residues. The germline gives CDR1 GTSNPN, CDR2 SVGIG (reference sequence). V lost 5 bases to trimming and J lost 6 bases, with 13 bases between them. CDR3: CAWGAEEPEAFF. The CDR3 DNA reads TGTGCCTGGGGAGCCGAGGAACCTGAAGCTTTCTTT. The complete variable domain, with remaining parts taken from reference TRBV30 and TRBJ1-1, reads SQTIHQWPATLVQPVGSPLSLECTVEGTSNPNLYWYRQAAGRGLQLLFYSVGIGQISSEVPQNLSASRPQDRQFILSSKKLLLSDSGFYLCAWGAEEPEAFFGQGTRLTVV.

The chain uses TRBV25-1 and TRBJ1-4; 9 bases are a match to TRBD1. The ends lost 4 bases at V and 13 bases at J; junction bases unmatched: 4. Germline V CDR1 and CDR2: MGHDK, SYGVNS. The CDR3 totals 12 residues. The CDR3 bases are TGTGCCAGCAGTGGAGGACAGGGGAGACTGTTTTTT. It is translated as CASSGGQGRLFF.

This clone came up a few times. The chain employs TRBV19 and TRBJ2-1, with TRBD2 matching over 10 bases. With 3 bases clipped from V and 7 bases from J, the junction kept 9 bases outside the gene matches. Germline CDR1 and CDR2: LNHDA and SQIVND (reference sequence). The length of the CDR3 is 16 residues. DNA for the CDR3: TGTGCCAGTAGTATTGCTAGCGGGGGCCCACTGAATGAGCAGTTCTTC. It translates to CASSIASGGPLNEQFF. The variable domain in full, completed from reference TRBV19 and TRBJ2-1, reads DGGITQSPKYLFRKEGQNVTLSCEQNLNHDAMYWYRQDPGQGLRLIYYSQIVNDFQKGDIAEGYSVSREKKESFPLTVTSAQKNPTAFYLCASSIASGGPLNEQFFGPGTRLTVL.

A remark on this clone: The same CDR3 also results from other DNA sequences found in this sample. CDR3: CASSYSTGGLNEQFF. Here the CDR3 DNA reads TGTGCCAGCAGTTACTCGACGGGGGGGCTAAATGAGCAGTTCTTC. The V call is TRBV6-5, the J call TRBJ2-1, with TRBD2 identical over 8 bases. The CDR3 is 15 residues long. Germline V lookup: CDR1 MNHEY, CDR2 SVGAGI. V dropped 0 bases and J dropped 7; count of bases not matched to a gene: 5.

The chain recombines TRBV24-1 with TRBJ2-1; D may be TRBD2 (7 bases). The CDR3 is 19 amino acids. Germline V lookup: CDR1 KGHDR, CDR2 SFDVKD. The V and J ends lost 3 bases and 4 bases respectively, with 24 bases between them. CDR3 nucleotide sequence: TGTGCCACCAGTGATACTCAAGGGGGGGGCACCCCTCCGTACAATGAGCAGTTCTTC. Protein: CATSDTQGGGTPPYNEQFF.

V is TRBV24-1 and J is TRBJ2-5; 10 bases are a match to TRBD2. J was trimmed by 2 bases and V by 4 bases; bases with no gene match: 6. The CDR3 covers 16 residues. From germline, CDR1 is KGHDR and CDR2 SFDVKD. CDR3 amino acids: CATSEGLALGQETQYF. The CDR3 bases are TGTGCCACCAGTGAGGGACTAGCGTTGGGACAAGAGACCCAGTACTTC.

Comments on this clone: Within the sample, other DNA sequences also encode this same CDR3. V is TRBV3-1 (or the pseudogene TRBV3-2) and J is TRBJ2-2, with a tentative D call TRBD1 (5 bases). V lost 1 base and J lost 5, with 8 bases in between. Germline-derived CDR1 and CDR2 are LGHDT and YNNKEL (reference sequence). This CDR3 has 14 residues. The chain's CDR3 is CASSQVGATGELFF. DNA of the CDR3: TGTGCCAGCAGCCAAGTTGGGGCGACCGGGGAGCTGTTTTTT.

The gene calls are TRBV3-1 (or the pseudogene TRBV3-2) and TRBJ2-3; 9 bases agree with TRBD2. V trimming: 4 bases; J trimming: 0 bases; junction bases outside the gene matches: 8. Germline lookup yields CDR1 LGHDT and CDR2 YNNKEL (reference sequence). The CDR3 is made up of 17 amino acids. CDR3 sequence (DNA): TGTGCCAGCAGCCCTTTTTTAGCGGGGGCTAGCACAGATACGCAGTATTTT. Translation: CASSPFLAGASTDTQYF.

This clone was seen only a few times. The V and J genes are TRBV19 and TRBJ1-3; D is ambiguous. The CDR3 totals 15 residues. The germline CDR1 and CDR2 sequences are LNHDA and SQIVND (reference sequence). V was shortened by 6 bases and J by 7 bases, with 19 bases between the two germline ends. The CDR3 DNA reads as TGTGCCAGTAGCGCGACGGAGGTGATCAGGAACACCATATATTTT. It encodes CASSATEVIRNTIYF.

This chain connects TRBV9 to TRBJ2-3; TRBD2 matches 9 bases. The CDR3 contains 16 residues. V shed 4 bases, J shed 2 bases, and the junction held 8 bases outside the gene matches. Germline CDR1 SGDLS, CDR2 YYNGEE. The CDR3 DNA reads TGTGCCAGCAGCTCGTCGACTAGCGGAAACACAGATACGCAGTATTTT. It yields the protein CASSSSTSGNTDTQYF.